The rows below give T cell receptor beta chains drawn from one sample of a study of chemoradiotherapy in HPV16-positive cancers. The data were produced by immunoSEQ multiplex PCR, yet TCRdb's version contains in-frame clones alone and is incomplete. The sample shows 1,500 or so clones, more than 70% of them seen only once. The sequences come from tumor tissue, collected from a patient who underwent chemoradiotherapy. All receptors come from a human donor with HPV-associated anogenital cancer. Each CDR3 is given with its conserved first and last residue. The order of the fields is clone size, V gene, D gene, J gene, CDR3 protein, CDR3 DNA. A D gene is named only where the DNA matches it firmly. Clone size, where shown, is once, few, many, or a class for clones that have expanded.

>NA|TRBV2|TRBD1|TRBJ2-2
CASSVDRDTGELFF
TGTGCCAGCAGTGTGGACAGGGACACCGGGGAGCTGTTTTTT
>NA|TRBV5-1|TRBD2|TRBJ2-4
CASRQIAGEANIQYF
TGCGCCAGCAGACAAATAGCGGGGGAGGCGAACATTCAGTACTTC
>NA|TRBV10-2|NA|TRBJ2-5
CASSAPYGRGRRGARETQYF
TGCGCCAGCAGTGCCCCCTACGGCAGGGGGCGGCGGGGGGCCAGGGAGACCCAGTACTTC
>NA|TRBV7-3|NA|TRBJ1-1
CASSLKRETEAFF
TGTGCCAGCAGCTTAAAGAGGGAAACTGAAGCTTTCTTT
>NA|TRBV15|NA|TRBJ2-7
CATSMGGGEYEQYF
TGTGCCACCAGCATGGGCGGCGGAGAGTACGAGCAGTACTTC
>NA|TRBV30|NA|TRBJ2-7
CAWMKLGESYEQYF
TGTGCCTGGATGAAGTTGGGGGAATCCTACGAGCAGTACTTC
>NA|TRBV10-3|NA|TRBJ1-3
CAISESTGGGAGNTIYF
TGTGCCATCAGTGAATCTACCGGGGGGGGAGCTGGAAACACCATATATTTT
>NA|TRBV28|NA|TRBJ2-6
CASSWGTGSGANVLTF
TGTGCCAGCAGTTGGGGAACAGGTTCTGGGGCCAACGTCCTGACTTTC
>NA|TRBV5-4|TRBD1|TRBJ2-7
CASSLRQGPYEQYF
TGTGCCAGCAGCCTTCGACAGGGCCCCTACGAGCAGTACTTC
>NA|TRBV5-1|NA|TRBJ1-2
CASSLGAPGPLNYGYTF
TGCGCCAGCAGCTTGGGTGCTCCAGGCCCGCTTAACTATGGCTACACCTTC
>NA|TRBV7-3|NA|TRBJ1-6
CASSQNPRDSPLHF
TGTGCCAGCAGCCAGAACCCTCGGGATTCACCCCTCCACTTT
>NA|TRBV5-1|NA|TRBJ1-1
CASSFPGTPNTEAFF
TGCGCCAGCAGCTTCCCCGGGACACCGAACACTGAAGCTTTCTTT
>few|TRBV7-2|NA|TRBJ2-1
CASSLVKGLYNEQFF
TGTGCCAGCAGCTTAGTAAAAGGGCTGTACAATGAGCAGTTCTTC
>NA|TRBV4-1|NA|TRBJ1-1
CASSLSAGNTEAFF
TGCGCCAGCAGCTTATCTGCCGGGAACACTGAAGCTTTCTTT
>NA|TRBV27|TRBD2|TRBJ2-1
CASSLGRGGEQFF
TGTGCCAGCAGTTTAGGACGGGGGGGTGAGCAGTTCTTC
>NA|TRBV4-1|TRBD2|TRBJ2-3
CASSQTSGGREDDTQYF
TGCGCCAGCAGCCAAACTAGCGGGGGGCGTGAGGACGATACGCAGTATTTT
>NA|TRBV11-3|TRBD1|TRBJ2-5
CASSTRDRVETQYF
TGTGCCAGCAGCACCAGGGACAGGGTTGAGACCCAGTACTTC
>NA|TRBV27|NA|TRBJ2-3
CASSSGERLRTDTQYF
TGTGCCAGCAGTTCCGGGGAGAGACTCCGCACAGATACGCAGTATTTT
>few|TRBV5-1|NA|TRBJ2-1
CASSLTSFSSYNEQFF
TGCGCCAGCAGCTTGACTTCCTTTAGCTCCTACAATGAGCAGTTCTTC
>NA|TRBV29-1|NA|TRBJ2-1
CSAGGWGSNEQFF
TGCAGCGCTGGGGGATGGGGGAGCAATGAGCAGTTCTTC
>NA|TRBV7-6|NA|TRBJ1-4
CASSLEAGSNEKLFF
TGTGCCAGCAGCTTAGAGGCAGGGTCTAATGAAAAACTGTTTTTT
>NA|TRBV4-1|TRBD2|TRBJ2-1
CASSQGRTSGGWNEQFF
TGCGCCAGCAGCCAAGGTAGAACTAGCGGGGGATGGAATGAGCAGTTCTTC
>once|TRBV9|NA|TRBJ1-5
CASSVSGDSNQPQHF
TGTGCCAGCAGCGTATCCGGGGACAGCAATCAGCCCCAGCATTTT
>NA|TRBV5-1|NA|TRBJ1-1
CASSFGGFDTEAFF
TGCGCCAGCAGCTTCGGAGGGTTCGACACTGAAGCTTTCTTT
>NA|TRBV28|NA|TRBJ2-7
CASKGDYYEQYF
TGTGCCAGCAAGGGGGACTACTACGAGCAGTACTTC
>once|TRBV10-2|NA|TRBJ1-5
CASSEVYWGAENQPQHF
TGCGCCAGCAGTGAGGTATATTGGGGGGCCGAGAATCAGCCCCAGCATTTT
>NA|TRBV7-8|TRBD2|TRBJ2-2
CASSTELAGNTGELFF
TGTGCCAGCAGCACAGAACTAGCGGGGAACACCGGGGAGCTGTTTTTT
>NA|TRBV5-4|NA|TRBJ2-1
CASSLVVETNEQFF
TGTGCCAGCAGCTTGGTAGTCGAGACCAATGAGCAGTTCTTC
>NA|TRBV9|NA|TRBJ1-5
CASSVQGDSNQPQHF
TGTGCCAGCAGCGTGCAGGGTGATAGCAATCAGCCCCAGCATTTT
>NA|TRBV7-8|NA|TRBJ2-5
CASSLGVEETQYF
TGTGCCAGCAGCTTGGGGGTAGAAGAGACCCAGTACTTC
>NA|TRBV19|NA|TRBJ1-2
CASSIGRQGRYGYTF
TGTGCCAGTAGTATAGGGAGGCAGGGTCGCTATGGCTACACCTTC
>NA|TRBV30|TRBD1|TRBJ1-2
CAWKDRGNYGYTF
TGTGCCTGGAAGGACAGGGGAAACTATGGCTACACCTTC
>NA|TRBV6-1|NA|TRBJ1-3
CASRHPPPGNTIYF
TGTGCCAGCAGACACCCTCCGCCTGGAAACACCATATATTTT
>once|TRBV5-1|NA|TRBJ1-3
CASSLGQSGNTIYF
TGCGCCAGCAGCTTGGGACAGTCTGGAAACACCATATATTTT
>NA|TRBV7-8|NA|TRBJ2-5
CASTTHQETQYF
TGTGCCAGCACCACCCATCAAGAGACCCAGTACTTC
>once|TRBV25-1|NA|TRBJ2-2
CASSVITGELFF
TGTGCCAGCAGTGTTATTACCGGGGAGCTGTTTTTT
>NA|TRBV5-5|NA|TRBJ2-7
CASNDPGPLYF
TGTGCCAGCAATGACCCGGGGCCCCTGTACTTC
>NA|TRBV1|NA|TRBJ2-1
CTSRLAGYNEQFF
TGCACCAGCAGGCTAGCGGGATACAATGAGCAGTTCTTC
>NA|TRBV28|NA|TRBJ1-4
CASSLLPGQINEKLFF
TGTGCCAGCAGTTTATTGCCCGGACAGATTAATGAAAAACTGTTTTTT
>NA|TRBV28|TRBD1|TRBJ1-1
CASSDTPGQGNTEAFF
TGTGCCAGCAGCGATACTCCGGGACAGGGAAACACTGAAGCTTTCTTT
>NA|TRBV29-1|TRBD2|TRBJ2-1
CSLGAGASSYNEQFF
TGCAGCTTGGGAGCGGGGGCAAGCTCCTACAATGAGCAGTTCTTC
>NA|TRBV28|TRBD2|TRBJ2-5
CASSPRGSGKETQYF
TGTGCCAGCAGCCCCAGGGGTAGCGGGAAAGAGACCCAGTACTTC
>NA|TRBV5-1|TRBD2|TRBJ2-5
CASRLAGGETQYF
TGCGCCAGCAGACTAGCGGGGGGGGAGACCCAGTACTTC
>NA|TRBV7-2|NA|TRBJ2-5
CASSFDSQETQYF
TGTGCCAGCAGCTTTGACAGCCAGGAGACCCAGTACTTC
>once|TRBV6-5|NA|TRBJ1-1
CASRIQGDTEAFF
TGTGCCAGCAGGATACAGGGTGACACTGAAGCTTTCTTT
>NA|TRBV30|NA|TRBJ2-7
CAWNREDEQYF
TGTGCCTGGAACAGGGAGGACGAGCAGTACTTC
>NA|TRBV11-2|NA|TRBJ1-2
CASSFLGGYTF
TGTGCCAGCAGCTTTCTAGGAGGCTACACCTTC
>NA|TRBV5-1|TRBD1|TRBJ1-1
CASSPTPQGAVTEAFF
TGCGCCAGCAGCCCGACGCCACAGGGGGCTGTCACTGAAGCTTTCTTT
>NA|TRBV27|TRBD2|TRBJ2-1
CASGILADNEQFF
TGTGCCAGCGGAATACTAGCGGACAATGAGCAGTTCTTC
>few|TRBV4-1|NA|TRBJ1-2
CASSHVKLSNYGYTF
TGCGCCAGCAGCCACGTGAAACTCTCTAACTATGGCTACACCTTC
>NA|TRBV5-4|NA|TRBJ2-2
CASSLATGANTGELFF
TGTGCCAGCAGCTTGGCAACGGGGGCCAACACCGGGGAGCTGTTTTTT
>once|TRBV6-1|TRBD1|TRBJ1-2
CASSEWPGGNYGYTF
TGTGCCAGCAGTGAATGGCCAGGGGGCAACTATGGCTACACCTTC
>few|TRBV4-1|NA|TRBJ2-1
CASSQGMGGYNEQFF
TGCGCCAGCAGCCAAGGGATGGGGGGATACAATGAGCAGTTCTTC
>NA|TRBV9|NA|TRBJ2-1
CASSVAGGLSSYNEQFF
TGTGCCAGCAGCGTAGCTGGCGGGCTGAGCTCCTACAATGAGCAGTTCTTC
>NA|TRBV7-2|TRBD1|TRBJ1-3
CASSSQTGLSGNTIYF
TGTGCCAGCAGCTCCCAGACAGGGCTCTCTGGAAACACCATATATTTT